This entry lists 25 T cell receptor beta chains sequenced from one sample in a study of blood T cell repertoires in COVID-19. The method was immunoSEQ multiplex PCR; TCRdb's version includes in-frame clones alone and lacks a portion of them. The sample holds about 66,000 clones, 70% to 85% seen once. Sequencing used peripheral blood. Receptors were obtained from a man in his fifties or sixties with acute or convalescent COVID-19.

The V and J genes are TRBV5-8 and TRBJ2-1, with unresolved D. The CDR3 loop spans 15 amino acids. V lost 2 bases to trimming and J lost 4 bases, with 13 bases between them. In germline, CDR1 is SGHTS, CDR2 YDEGEE. CDR3 nucleotides: TGTGCCAGCAGCTTAAAGAGAATGGTATACAATGAGCAGTTCTTC. Translating it yields CASSLKRMVYNEQFF.

The chain uses TRBV2 and TRBJ1-1; TRBD1 is a possible D gene (5 bases). The V end was cut by 4 bases, the J end by 6 bases, with 15 bases between. The CDR3 runs to 14 residues. Germline V lookup: CDR1 SNHLY, CDR2 FYNNEI. CDR3: CASSVVREVAEAFF. The CDR3 DNA is TGTGCCAGCAGTGTTGTCAGGGAAGTTGCTGAAGCTTTCTTT.

The chain carries TRBV20-1 and TRBJ2-1; D is undetermined. The CDR3 has 14 residues. CDR1 and CDR2 (germline): DFQATT, SNEGSKA (reference sequence). V dropped 3 bases and J dropped 1 base, with 10 bases sitting between them. The CDR3 DNA is TGCAGTGCTAGTTCAGGAACGTCCTACAATGAGCAGTTCTTC. This encodes CSASSGTSYNEQFF.

This chain connects TRBV15 to TRBJ1-2; TRBD1 agrees at 8 bases. Unmatched junction bases numbered 8, after V lost 0 bases and J lost 8 bases. This CDR3 comprises 15 residues. CDR1 and CDR2 from the germline V gene are LNHNV and YYDKDF (reference sequence). The CDR3 DNA reads TGTGCCACCAGCAGAGATCTTAGGACAGGGTTCGGCTACACCTTC. Protein sequence: CATSRDLRTGFGYTF.

The rearrangement uses TRBV6-5 and TRBJ2-7; 8 bases line up with TRBD2. Unmatched junction bases numbered 9, after V lost 4 bases and J lost 1 base. The germline V gene has CDR1 MNHEY and CDR2 SVGAGI. The CDR3 runs 16 residues. CDR3: CASSSFGRGASYEQYV. For the CDR3, the DNA is TGTGCCAGCAGTTCATTCGGGCGGGGGGCTTCCTACGAGCAGTACGTC.

CDR3 in amino acids: CASSLEGAKPQHF. The CDR3 DNA reads TGTGCCAGCAGTTTAGAGGGGGCGAAGCCCCAGCATTTT. The V gene is TRBV12-3 or TRBV12-4, the J gene TRBJ1-5; 7 bases agree with TRBD1. V shed 1 base, J shed 8 bases, and the junction held 2 bases outside the gene matches. CDR3 length: 13 amino acids.

This clone was picked up a small number of times. This chain connects TRBV2 to TRBJ2-1, with 9 nucleotides matching TRBD1. CDR3 size: 15 residues. The ends lost 6 bases at V and 7 bases at J; junction bases unmatched: 10. Germline V lookup: CDR1 SNHLY, CDR2 FYNNEI. CDR3 residues: CASSAGPGTGNEQFF. The CDR3 DNA reads TGTGCCAGCAGCGCCGGTCCCGGGACAGGGAATGAGCAGTTCTTC. Supplemented by reference TRBV2 and TRBJ2-1, the full variable domain reads EPEVTQTPSHQVTQMGQEVILRCVPISNHLYFYWYRQILGQKVEFLVSFYNNEISEKSEIFDDQFSVERPDGSNFTLKIRSTKLEDSAMYFCASSAGPGTGNEQFFGPGTRLTVL.

The rearrangement joins TRBV6-5 to TRBJ1-3; the D gene is possibly TRBD1 (5 bases). The length of the CDR3 is 15 residues. V lost 0 bases and J lost 4, with 10 bases in between. The germline CDR1 and CDR2 sequences are MNHEY and SVGAGI. The DNA for the CDR3 is TGTGCCAGCAGTTACTCGAAAGGGGTCGGAAACACCATATATTTT. Its protein is CASSYSKGVGNTIYF.

The V gene is TRBV20-1, the J gene TRBJ1-1, with 9 nucleotides matching TRBD1. V lost 5 bases, J lost 5 bases, and 0 bases stayed unmatched. This CDR3 region has 11 residues. Germline loops: CDR1 DFQATT, CDR2 SNEGSKA (reference sequence). The CDR3 nucleotides are TGCAGTGCTGACAGGGGGACTGAAGCTTTCTTT. It translates to CSADRGTEAFF.

The rearrangement uses TRBV6-5 and TRBJ1-2; the match to TRBD1 covers 7 bases. Germline trimming cut 6 bases from V and 5 bases from J; bases unmatched to any gene: 6. Germline CDR1 is MNHEY and CDR2 is SVGAGI. The CDR3 has 13 residues. The CDR3 DNA follows: TGTGCCAGCAGGCAGACAGGGCGATATGGCTACACCTTC. Translating it yields CASRQTGRYGYTF.

This sequence joins TRBV4-3 and TRBJ1-1; D ambiguous. Germline V gene data show CDR1 as LGHNA and CDR2 as YSLEER. V was trimmed by 0 bases and J by 3 bases, leaving 8 bases between them. The CDR3 runs to 14 residues. The CDR3 sequence: CASSQDRGDTEAFF. The CDR3 DNA sequence: TGCGCCAGCAGCCAAGATCGCGGGGACACTGAAGCTTTCTTT.

V is TRBV5-1 and J is TRBJ1-3; no definite D call. V was trimmed by 4 bases and J by 5 bases, leaving 19 bases between them. The CDR3 spans 16 residues. Germline loops: CDR1 SGHRS, CDR2 YFSETQ. CDR3 in DNA: TGCGCCAGCAGCACTGGACCGGGCCGGGGAAGAAACACCATATATTTT. Encoded protein: CASSTGPGRGRNTIYF. Full variable domain (missing parts from reference TRBV5-1 and TRBJ1-3): KAGVTQTPRYLIKTRGQQVTLSCSPISGHRSVSWYQQTPGQGLQFLFEYFSETQRNKGNFPGRFSGRQFSNSRSEMNVSTLELGDSALYLCASSTGPGRGRNTIYFGEGSWLTVV.

The CDR3 DNA reads as TGTGCCAGCAGTTACATAACCGGCTATGGCTACACCTTC. This encodes CASSYITGYGYTF. The rearrangement joins TRBV6-2 or TRBV6-3 to TRBJ1-2; D gene uncertain. The length of the CDR3 is 13 residues. Trimming took off 2 bases at V and 4 bases at J, with 8 bases between the two ends. Germline loops: CDR1 MNHEY, CDR2 SVGEGT.

This sequence joins TRBV11-3 and TRBJ2-1; TRBD1 agrees at 8 bases. This CDR3 comprises 16 residues. The ends lost 5 bases at V and 3 bases at J; junction bases unmatched: 9. Germline CDR1 reads SGHNT; CDR2 reads YENEEA. CDR3 nucleotide sequence: TGTGCCAGCAGCGGACAGGGAAGAAGAGGCTACAATGAGCAGTTCTTC. Translation: CASSGQGRRGYNEQFF.

This clone is a singleton in its sample. Other DNA sequences from this sample encode an identical CDR3 as well. The rearrangement joins TRBV5-6 to TRBJ1-2; 9 bases agree with TRBD1. J was trimmed by 2 bases and V by 5 bases; bases with no gene match: 4. The CDR3 sequence is 14 residues long. Germline values: CDR1 SGHDT, CDR2 YYEEEE. The CDR3, as DNA: TGTGCCAGCAGTAGAGACAGGGGGAACTATGGCTACACCTTC. As protein: CASSRDRGNYGYTF.

The chain links TRBV4-2 to TRBJ2-3, with a tentative D call TRBD1 (6 bases). CDR1 is LGHNA, CDR2 YNFKEQ, per germline. This CDR3 comprises 14 residues. The V end lost 2 bases, the J end lost 1 base, and 7 bases lay between the germline ends. CDR3 bases: TGTGCCAGCAGCCAAAGACAGGGCACAGATACGCAGTATTTT. Amino acids: CASSQRQGTDTQYF.

The V call is TRBV24-1, the J call TRBJ2-2, with TRBD1 identical over 10 bases. The CDR3 loop spans 17 amino acids. Germline V CDR1 and CDR2: KGHDR, SFDVKD. V lost 5 bases to trimming and J lost 3 bases; unmatched junction nucleotides: 8. CDR3 nucleotides: TGTGCCACCAGTGTGACACCGGGACAGGGGTACACCGGGGAGCTGTTTTTT. This gives the protein CATSVTPGQGYTGELFF.

This clone was seen once. This chain links TRBV3-1 (or the pseudogene TRBV3-2) with TRBJ2-2; TRBD1 agrees at 10 bases. CDR1 is LGHDT, CDR2 YNNKEL, per germline (reference sequence). The CDR3 has 18 amino acids. The J segment lost 4 bases and the V segment lost 2 bases, leaving 10 bases of the junction unmatched. This CDR3 is CASSQRRFGTGVTGELFF. Here the CDR3 DNA reads TGTGCCAGCAGCCAACGGCGTTTTGGGACAGGGGTCACCGGGGAGCTGTTTTTT.

The chain employs TRBV3-1 (or the pseudogene TRBV3-2) and TRBJ2-7; 7 bases agree with TRBD1. The CDR3 length is 14 residues. J was trimmed by 6 bases and V by 4 bases; bases with no gene match: 9. Germline CDR1 LGHDT, CDR2 YNNKEL (reference sequence). CDR3 sequence: CASSPGQAPGEQYF. CDR3 nucleotides: TGTGCCAGCAGCCCAGGACAGGCCCCAGGCGAGCAGTACTTC.

The chain joins TRBV12-3 or TRBV12-4 to TRBJ1-1; D is ambiguous. V dropped 3 bases and J dropped 7 bases, with 6 bases sitting between them. The CDR3 length is 11 residues. CDR3 residues: CASSLGSEAFF. In DNA form, the CDR3 reads TGTGCCAGCAGTTTGGGCAGTGAAGCTTTCTTT.

The chain carries TRBV6-2 or TRBV6-3 and TRBJ2-1; possible D gene TRBD1, 6 bases. There are 15 residues in the CDR3. V was trimmed by 2 bases and J by 4 bases, leaving 12 bases between them. Per germline, CDR1 MNHEY and CDR2 SVGEGT. The CDR3 region is CASSYAWGPYNEQFF. The CDR3 nucleotides read TGTGCCAGCAGTTACGCCTGGGGGCCTTACAATGAGCAGTTCTTC.

This chain connects TRBV24-1 to TRBJ2-5; 7 bases agree with TRBD1. In germline, CDR1 is KGHDR, CDR2 SFDVKD. The V segment lost 3 bases and the J segment 0 bases; nucleotides outside the gene matches: 3. This CDR3 region has 15 residues. The CDR3 DNA sequence: TGTGCCACCAGTGATGGCAGGGGGTACCAAGAGACCCAGTACTTC. It specifies CATSDGRGYQETQYF.

The chain employs TRBV6-2 or TRBV6-3 and TRBJ1-4, with 7 bases matching TRBD1. Germline trimming cut 5 bases from V and 1 base from J; bases unmatched to any gene: 1. The CDR3 length is 14 residues. Germline V gives CDR1 MNHEY, CDR2 SVGEGT. The CDR3 sequence is CASSDRVTNEKLFF. DNA for the CDR3: TGTGCCAGCAGTGACAGGGTAACTAATGAAAAACTGTTTTTT.

The chain recombines TRBV29-1 with TRBJ1-1, with D hard to call. The CDR3 contains 15 residues. In germline, CDR1 is SQVTM, CDR2 ANQGSEA. The V gene lost 4 bases and the J gene lost 4 bases, with 19 bases spanning the gap. The CDR3 nucleotides are TGCAGCGTTGTACGACGACCCGGAGGTAGCACTGAAGCTTTCTTT. It specifies CSVVRRPGGSTEAFF.

This chain links TRBV5-1 with TRBJ1-2, with D tentatively TRBD1 (6 bases). Germline-derived CDR1 and CDR2 are SGHRS and YFSETQ. Trimming left V 0 bases short and J 4 bases short, with 10 bases between. The CDR3 sequence is 14 residues long. The CDR3 nucleotides are TGCGCCAGCAGCTTGGGGCAGGGGACCTATGGCTACACCTTC. This sequence encodes CASSLGQGTYGYTF.